The clone carrying this TCR beta chain has just a few counts. The target antigen is unknown. The V gene lost 4 bases and the J gene lost 1 base, with 16 bases spanning the gap. The CDR3 spans 16 residues. CDR1 and CDR2 from the germline V gene are SGHNT and YYREEE (reference sequence). Sequenced material consisted of expressed TCRB transcripts (all of the isolated RNA was reverse transcribed). The average read count of naive, central memory and regulatory T cell samples was approximately 3.9 million. Sequenced by immunoSEQ multiplex PCR; TCRdb stores in-frame clones only, minus some. The sample yields more than 300,000 clones, around 9.7% seen once. The sample is drawn from a study of beta chain features in type 1 diabetes. About the study: Examination of sorted cells across all samples involved about 100,000,000 cells.

Study-level points and caveats: People with Type 1 diabetes carried modestly yet significantly shorter TCRB CDR3s in all four CD4+ subsets. Patients and controls would share equally any PCR tilt toward shorter templates. Lower insertion and higher deletion counts appeared at VDJ junctions in type 1 diabetes patients.

The rearrangement joins TRBV5-4 to TRBJ2-3; D is undetermined. Sequenced material: central memory CD4+ T cells from blood. This receptor was obtained from a man aged 25-45 years with type 1 diabetes. CDR3: CASSPTSGSRTDTQYF. For the CDR3, the DNA is TGTGCCAGCAGCCCTACCTCCGGATCTCGCACAGATACGCAGTATTTT.